Shown below are 21 T cell receptor beta chains from a single sample sequenced in a study of blood T cell repertoires in COVID-19. Repertoires were generated with immunoSEQ multiplex PCR, while TCRdb's copy carries only in-frame clones and drops some. Of approximately 90,000 clones listed, approximately 80% are singletons. Material: peripheral blood. The receptors derive from a man aged 65 to 85 with acute or convalescent COVID-19.

V gene TRBV6-2 or TRBV6-3 combines with J gene TRBJ1-3, with D uncertain. The CDR3 is 13 residues long. Germline-derived CDR1 and CDR2 are MNHEY and SVGEGT. Trimming removed 1 base at V and 4 bases at J, with 5 bases between. The CDR3 is CASSYLAGNTIYF. The CDR3 DNA reads TGTGCCAGCAGTTACTTGGCCGGAAACACCATATATTTT.

The chain is built from TRBV4-1 and TRBJ2-7; a weak D match, TRBD1 (6 bases). V gave up 1 base and J gave up 2 bases, with 12 bases separating them. The CDR3 totals 15 residues. Germline CDR1 is MGHRA and CDR2 is YSYEKL. The CDR3 DNA reads TGCGCCAGCAGCCAAGGGCACAGGGTACCCTACGAGCAGTACGTC. Amino acids: CASSQGHRVPYEQYV.

This clone was seen only once. The chain joins TRBV19 to TRBJ1-1; D gene ambiguous. Germline V gives CDR1 LNHDA, CDR2 SQIVND (reference sequence). This CDR3 is 14 amino acids long. V gave up 3 bases and J gave up 1 base, with 9 bases separating them. The CDR3 nucleotides read TGTGCCAGTAGTATGTCTCGGGAGAACACTGAAGCTTTCTTT. Its translation: CASSMSRENTEAFF. The full variable domain, with the rest looked up from reference TRBV19 and TRBJ1-1, is DGGITQSPKYLFRKEGQNVTLSCEQNLNHDAMYWYRQDPGQGLRLIYYSQIVNDFQKGDIAEGYSVSREKKESFPLTVTSAQKNPTAFYLCASSMSRENTEAFFGQGTRLTVV.

The chain recombines TRBV2 with TRBJ2-5, with D perhaps matching TRBD2 (5 bases). CDR1 is SNHLY and CDR2 is FYNNEI in the germline V gene. The CDR3 has 14 amino acids. V dropped 8 bases and J dropped 6 bases, with 19 bases sitting between them. CDR3: CASAKAGRRQTQYF. Here the CDR3 DNA reads TGTGCCAGCGCGAAGGCGGGCCGAAGACAGACCCAGTACTTC.

The chain combines TRBV10-3 with TRBJ1-5, with 8 bases matching TRBD1. After removal of 11 bases from V and 2 bases from J, the junction contained 5 bases not matched to a gene. Germline V gene sequence: CDR1 ENHRY, CDR2 SYGVKD. The length of the CDR3 is 13 residues. CDR3 in DNA: TGTGCCGCGTCAGGGGGCGGCAATCAGCCCCAGCATTTT. Its translation: CAASGGGNQPQHF.

The V call is TRBV28, the J call TRBJ2-1; D is uncertain. Germline-derived CDR1 and CDR2 are MDHEN and SYDVKM. The CDR3 spans 13 residues. The V and J ends lost 5 bases and 7 bases respectively, with 12 bases between them. The CDR3 DNA is TGTGCCAGCAGTACCCTATCCCTTAATGAGCAGTTCTTC. Translation: CASSTLSLNEQFF.

This chain joins TRBV6-5 and TRBJ2-7; TRBD2 matches at 7 bases. Germline V gene data show CDR1 as MNHEY and CDR2 as SVGAGI. The CDR3 contains 11 residues. V was clipped by 7 bases and J by 4 bases; unmatched bases: 1. The DNA for the CDR3 is TGTGCCAGCATCGGGGGGTACGAGCAGTACGTC. This gives the protein CASIGGYEQYV.

The gene calls are TRBV14 and TRBJ1-4, with D possibly matching TRBD1 (6 bases). The CDR3 covers 15 residues. Germline CDR1 is SGHDN and CDR2 is FVKESK. Trimming took off 4 bases at V and 0 bases at J, with 9 bases between the two ends. In DNA form, the CDR3 reads TGTGCCAGCAGCCGAGGGGGGGCAACTAATGAAAAACTGTTTTTT. This translates into CASSRGGATNEKLFF.

Regarding this clone: Relative to the germline gene, one junction end is altered; a read error may explain this. This rearrangement joins TRBV15 to TRBJ1-4; 10 nucleotides agree with TRBD1. The CDR3 runs 16 residues. Looked up from germline, CDR1 is LNHNV and CDR2 is YYDKDF (reference sequence). The CDR3 DNA follows: TGTGCCACCAGCGGAGACTTAGGGACAGGGGTTGAAAAACTGTTTTTT. As protein: CATSGDLGTGVEKLFF.

The J gene is TRBJ2-7, the V gene TRBV3-1 (or the pseudogene TRBV3-2); D is uncertain. This CDR3 comprises 13 residues. CDR1 LGHDT and CDR2 YNNKEL come from the germline V gene (reference sequence). Trimming left V 3 bases short and J 2 bases short, with 8 bases between. CDR3 region: CASSHSGPYEQYF. In nucleotides, the CDR3 is TGTGCCAGCAGCCATTCCGGTCCCTACGAGCAGTACTTC.

This clone was seen more than once but under ten times. The chain is built from TRBV6-6 and TRBJ1-2, with TRBD1 matching over 9 bases. Losses at the gene ends were 6 bases for V and 6 bases for J; bases not matched to a gene: 11. The CDR3 spans 15 residues. CDR1 is MNHNY and CDR2 is SVGAGI in the germline V gene (reference sequence). In DNA form, the CDR3 reads TGTGCCAGCAGACTCGGGACAGGGATTATGGATGGCTACACCTTC. Translating it yields CASRLGTGIMDGYTF.

This chain links TRBV2 with TRBJ1-2, with D possibly matching TRBD1 (6 bases). V shed 1 base and J shed 0 bases, with 6 bases lying between them. This CDR3 is 14 amino acids long. From germline, CDR1 is SNHLY and CDR2 FYNNEI. CDR3 bases: TGTGCCAGCAGTGAAGGGACAGCTAACTATGGCTACACCTTC. Protein: CASSEGTANYGYTF.

The chain carries TRBV7-9 and TRBJ2-1; 8 positions match TRBD2. The germline V gene encodes CDR1 SEHNR and CDR2 FQNEAQ (reference sequence). With V trimmed by 5 bases and J by 1 base, 7 bases remained unmatched. The CDR3 has 16 amino acids. The CDR3 region has the DNA TGTGCCAGCAGCCCGGGGGGGCCTTTATCCTACAATGAGCAGTTCTTC. Its translation is CASSPGGPLSYNEQFF. Variable domain in full (rest from reference TRBV7-9 and TRBJ2-1): DTGVSQNPRHKITKRGQNVTFRCDPISEHNRLYWYRQTLGQGPEFLTYFQNEAQLEKSRLLSDRFSAERPKGSFSTLEIQRTEQGDSAMYLCASSPGGPLSYNEQFFGPGTRLTVL.

The chain combines TRBV5-1 with TRBJ2-2, with 14 nucleotides matching TRBD2. CDR1 is SGHRS, CDR2 YFSETQ, per germline. V lost 4 bases, J lost 11 bases, and 7 bases stayed unmatched. CDR3 length: 15 amino acids. Written as DNA, the CDR3 is TGCGCCAGCAGCCCCGGGACTAGCGGGGGAGGAGAGCTGTTTTTT. Amino acid sequence: CASSPGTSGGGELFF. Full variable domain (remainder filled in from reference TRBV5-1 and TRBJ2-2): KAGVTQTPRYLIKTRGQQVTLSCSPISGHRSVSWYQQTPGQGLQFLFEYFSETQRNKGNFPGRFSGRQFSNSRSEMNVSTLELGDSALYLCASSPGTSGGGELFFGEGSRLTVL.

The chain recombines TRBV28 with TRBJ1-6, with D maybe TRBD1 (5 bases). CDR1 MDHEN and CDR2 SYDVKM come from the germline V gene. CDR3 length: 14 amino acids. Deletions cut 1 base from V and 11 bases from J, with 12 bases between. CDR3 protein: CASSLLSFRAPLHF. The CDR3 DNA follows: TGTGCCAGCAGTTTATTGTCGTTCAGGGCACCCCTCCACTTT. Together with reference TRBV28 and TRBJ1-6, the CDR3 gives the full variable domain: DVKVTQSSRYLVKRTGEKVFLECVQDMDHENMFWYRQDPGLGLRLIYFSYDVKMKEKGDIPEGYSVSREKKERFSLILESASTNQTSMYLCASSLLSFRAPLHFGNGTRLTVT.

The chain carries TRBV12-5 and TRBJ2-5; TRBD2 aligns across 10 bases. The V gene's germline CDR1 is LGHNT and CDR2 FRNRAP. CDR3 length: 16 residues. The ends lost 2 bases at V and 1 base at J; junction bases unmatched: 4. This chain's CDR3 is CASGLRLAGTQETQYF. For the CDR3, the DNA is TGTGCTAGTGGTTTGCGACTAGCGGGTACCCAAGAGACCCAGTACTTC.

V is TRBV6-6 and J is TRBJ1-2, with TRBD1 matching over 9 bases. The junction had 6 bases not matched to a gene; V was cut back by 6 bases and J by 4 bases. CDR1 MNHNY and CDR2 SVGAGI come from the germline V gene (reference sequence). This CDR3 spans 14 amino acids. The CDR3 DNA sequence: TGTGCCAGCAGGCCCGGGACAGGGTCCTATGGCTACACCTTC. Protein: CASRPGTGSYGYTF.

This chain uses TRBV10-1 with TRBJ1-3; D ambiguous. Germline CDR1 is WNHNN and CDR2 is SYGVQD (reference sequence). This CDR3 spans 15 amino acids. Trimming stripped 3 bases from V and 0 bases from J, with 9 bases between. Here the CDR3 DNA reads TGCGCCAGCAGTGATCTCCGGAGCTCTGGAAACACCATATATTTT. Its translation: CASSDLRSSGNTIYF.

This rearrangement joins TRBV5-5 to TRBJ1-2; D unresolved. The germline V gene encodes CDR1 SGHKS and CDR2 YYEKEE (reference sequence). The CDR3 loop spans 13 amino acids. Trimming took 7 bases from V and 1 from J, leaving 11 bases between them. As DNA, the CDR3 is TGTGCCAGCGGGTCGAGGCATAACTATGGCTACACCTTC. Translation gives CASGSRHNYGYTF.

The chain is built from TRBV2 and TRBJ1-6; perhaps TRBD1 as D (5 bases). CDR3 length: 16 amino acids. V was pared by 0 bases and J by 8 bases, with 14 bases between. The germline V gene encodes CDR1 SNHLY and CDR2 FYNNEI. The CDR3 is CASSEALGHPDSPLHF. The CDR3 DNA reads as TGTGCCAGCAGTGAAGCGCTAGGACACCCAGATTCACCCCTCCACTTT.

This chain joins TRBV12-3 or TRBV12-4 and TRBJ1-2; a possible D gene is TRBD1 (6 bases). This CDR3 is built from 13 residues. Trimming left V 6 bases short and J 3 bases short, with 11 bases between. The DNA for the CDR3 is TGTGCCAGCAGCCCTACAGGGTACTATGGCTACACCTTC. The encoded protein is CASSPTGYYGYTF.